This TCR beta chain was obtained from a study of response to subunit inactivated influenza vaccine. CDR3 length: 15 amino acids. V was pared by 1 base and J by 1 base, with 14 bases between. Germline loops: CDR1 DFQATT, CDR2 SNEGSKA (reference sequence). MiXCR was run by TCRdb on the RT-PCR reads, yielding one entry per CDR3 protein. Among hundreds of thousands of distinct CDR3 sequences listed, around 13% were seen once. This clonotype was seen only a few times. V gene TRBV20-1 combines with J gene TRBJ2-7; D perhaps matches TRBD2 (7 bases). Specimen: PBMCs from blood, collected about 40 days after vaccination. This TCR came from a man aged 50 or older who received an inactivated influenza vaccine. CDR3 residues: CSARGARGASYEQYF. The CDR3, as DNA: TGCAGTGCTAGAGGCGCCCGGGGGGCTTCCTACGAGCAGTACTTC.